The 23 T cell receptor beta chains reported below all come from one sample, sequenced in a study of human T cells and chemical hapten exposure. Using its own MiXCR run on the RACE reads, TCRdb lists one record per CDR3 protein. Of tens of thousands of distinct CDR3 sequences in the sample, 14% were seen once. The time point denotes: pre-sensitization, week 0. Regarding treatment: therapeutic diphenylcyclopropenone sensitization with weekly scalp DPC. This material consisted of whole blood, taken in connection with sensitization to the hapten diphenylcyclopropenone (DPC). These receptors were taken from a woman in her forties or fifties with alopecia areata. Some clones in this sample may be carry-over from other donors' samples.

This sequence joins TRBV18 and TRBJ1-1; D gene ambiguous. The CDR3 length is 15 residues. Trimming shortened V by 3 bases and J by 1 base, and 12 bases separated the two germline ends. Germline V gives CDR1 KGHSH, CDR2 LQKENI. DNA for the CDR3: TGTGCCAGCTCACCGGAACTGAACAGGAACACTGAAGCTTTCTTT. It codes for CASSPELNRNTEAFF.

This chain uses TRBV12-3 or TRBV12-4 with TRBJ1-1; 8 bases align to TRBD1. This CDR3 is 16 amino acids long. J gave up 0 bases and V 3 bases, and 6 bases lay outside the gene matches. The CDR3 bases are TGTGCCAGCAGTTTGGACCAGGGGGCTCTGAACACTGAAGCTTTCTTT. Its translation is CASSLDQGALNTEAFF.

This clonotype occurred a few times. The rearrangement uses TRBV4-1 and TRBJ2-5, with D uncertain. Trimming cost V 4 bases and J 5 bases, with 14 bases left between them. Germline-derived CDR1 and CDR2 are MGHRA and YSYEKL. The CDR3 runs to 14 residues. The CDR3 loop is CASSPPESPETQYF. The CDR3 DNA reads TGCGCCAGCAGCCCCCCGGAGAGCCCGGAGACCCAGTACTTC.

This clonotype occurred a few times. This chain connects TRBV29-1 to TRBJ1-1; possible D gene TRBD1, 6 bases. The CDR3 runs to 15 residues. V was cut by 6 bases and J by 8 bases, with 25 bases left in between. Germline values: CDR1 SQVTM, CDR2 ANQGSEA. Here the CDR3 reads CSVLARGGGLSEAFF. The CDR3 DNA is TGCAGCGTGCTCGCCCGGGGGGGCGGTTTATCGGAAGCTTTCTTT.

This clonotype was seen a few times. The chain joins TRBV15 to TRBJ2-2; D remains ambiguous. The germline gives CDR1 LNHNV, CDR2 YYDKDF (reference sequence). The ends were cut back, 2 bases at V and 6 bases at J, with 10 bases in the middle. This CDR3 is 14 amino acids long. CDR3 amino acids: CATSRSKGSGELFF. CDR3 sequence (DNA): TGTGCCACCAGCAGATCAAAGGGTTCCGGGGAGCTGTTTTTT.

This clonotype showed up just once. A much larger clone differs by one base, so this may be a read error. The chain employs TRBV27 and TRBJ2-7; D unresolved. Germline CDR1 reads MNHEY; CDR2 reads SMNVEV (reference sequence). Trimming stripped 0 bases from V and 2 bases from J, with 8 bases between. This CDR3 region has 14 residues. CDR3 loop: CASSLSKGPYEQYF. The CDR3 nucleotides are TGTGCCAGCAGTTTATCGAAGGGCCCCTACGAGCAGTACTTC.

This clonotype turned up a few times. The chain is built from TRBV7-8 and TRBJ2-6; 7 positions agree with TRBD1. Germline V gene data show CDR1 as SGHVS and CDR2 as FQNEAQ. V lost 2 bases to trimming and J lost 3 bases; unmatched junction nucleotides: 7. This CDR3 contains 17 residues. The DNA of the CDR3 is TGTGCCAGCAGCTTACAGACAGGGAGCTTTGGGGCCAACGTCCTGACTTTC. Its protein product is CASSLQTGSFGANVLTF.

This clonotype was detected only a few times. V usage is TRBV7-6 and J usage is TRBJ2-7; D unclear. The CDR3 has 14 amino acids. V lost 5 bases to trimming and J lost 0 bases, with 11 bases between them. Germline V gene lookup returns CDR1 SGHVS and CDR2 FNYEAQ. This chain's CDR3 is CASSTIAGSYEQYF. Written as DNA, the CDR3 is TGTGCCAGCAGCACGATAGCCGGCTCCTACGAGCAGTACTTC.

The CDR3 protein is CASSLAAGADTQYF. The DNA of the CDR3 is TGTGCCAGCAGCTTAGCGGCTGGGGCAGATACGCAGTATTTT. This sequence joins TRBV7-2 and TRBJ2-3, with unresolved D. Germline values: CDR1 SGHTA, CDR2 FQGNSA. The V and J ends lost 0 bases and 4 bases respectively, with 8 bases between them. CDR3 length: 14 residues.

The rearrangement joins TRBV29-1 to TRBJ1-2; tentative D call: TRBD1 (5 bases). V was cut by 6 bases and J by 8 bases, with 16 bases left in between. Germline V gene sequence: CDR1 SQVTM, CDR2 ANQGSEA. CDR3 length equals 12 residues. CDR3: CSVGRQGWGYTF. The DNA for the CDR3 is TGCAGCGTCGGCCGGCAGGGCTGGGGCTACACCTTC.

This clonotype was counted only a few times. This chain links TRBV12-3 or TRBV12-4 with TRBJ2-1; tentatively, D is TRBD1 (6 bases). The CDR3 is 15 residues long. V lost 6 bases, J lost 0 bases, and 12 bases lay in between. The CDR3 spells CASSPGGLSYNEQFF. In nucleotides, the CDR3 is TGTGCCAGCAGCCCTGGGGGCCTCTCCTACAATGAGCAGTTCTTC.

The V call is TRBV11-2, the J call TRBJ2-3; D uncertain. Trimming took off 1 base at V and 4 bases at J, with 9 bases between the two ends. The CDR3 totals 14 residues. Looked up from germline, CDR1 is SGHAT and CDR2 is FQNNGV. CDR3 protein: CASSLVSGPDTQYF. The CDR3 DNA sequence: TGTGCCAGCAGCTTAGTATCGGGTCCAGATACGCAGTATTTT.

The rearrangement uses TRBV7-2 and TRBJ1-1, with D possibly matching TRBD1 (6 bases). The CDR3 is made up of 13 amino acids. Germline CDR1 and CDR2: SGHTA and FQGNSA. Trimming removed 5 bases from V and 5 bases from J, with 12 bases in between. Here the CDR3 DNA reads TGTGCCAGCAGCCGGGGGGCTTGGACTGAAGCTTTCTTT. The encoded protein is CASSRGAWTEAFF.

The V gene is TRBV20-1, the J gene TRBJ2-5; D gene ambiguous. This CDR3 is built from 13 residues. Germline V gene data show CDR1 as DFQATT and CDR2 as SNEGSKA (reference sequence). V was cut by 6 bases and J by 1 base, with 12 bases left in between. CDR3 loop: CSAVVGSQETQYF. As DNA, the CDR3 is TGCAGTGCCGTGGTTGGCAGCCAAGAGACCCAGTACTTC.

In this sample, this clonotype turned up a few times. The gene calls are TRBV28 and TRBJ2-7; 12 bases are a match to TRBD2. This CDR3 region has 14 residues. After removal of 6 bases from V and 8 bases from J, the junction contained 8 bases not matched to a gene. Germline V gives CDR1 MDHEN, CDR2 SYDVKM. CDR3 residues: CASRPRLAGVKQYF. As DNA, the CDR3 is TGTGCCAGCAGACCTCGACTAGCGGGAGTAAAGCAGTACTTC.

This clonotype was found a few times. The rearrangement joins TRBV10-1 to TRBJ2-2, with D unresolved. V lost 0 bases, J lost 6 bases, and 5 bases lay in between. CDR1 and CDR2 from the germline V gene are WNHNN and SYGVQD (reference sequence). The CDR3 extends over 13 amino acids. DNA for the CDR3: TGCGCCAGCAGTGAGTCGAATTCCGGGGAGCTGTTTTTT. Residues: CASSESNSGELFF.

Only a few counts were recorded for this clonotype. A read error may account for a junction end that differs from germline. The CDR3 DNA is TGTGCCAGCAGGGATAGAGACCAGGAGACCCAGTACTTC. Its translation: CASRDRDQETQYF. J is TRBJ2-5 and V is TRBV2; unclear D gene. Germline V gives CDR1 SNHLY, CDR2 FYNNEI. CDR3 length: 13 residues.

This chain joins TRBV7-2 and TRBJ2-1, with 9 bases fitting TRBD2. The V gene's germline CDR1 is SGHTA and CDR2 FQGNSA. CDR3 length: 14 residues. The V segment lost 4 bases and the J segment 4 bases; nucleotides outside the gene matches: 2. The CDR3 spells CASSSGLAYNEQFF. The CDR3 nucleotides read TGTGCCAGCAGCTCGGGACTAGCTTACAATGAGCAGTTCTTC.

The table lists this clonotype with a few counts. The junction shows a germline mismatch at one end, possibly a read error. The chain couples TRBV7-9 to TRBJ2-1; D is perhaps TRBD2 (5 bases). This CDR3 is built from 13 residues. Germline lookup yields CDR1 SEHNR and CDR2 FQNEAQ (reference sequence). The CDR3 DNA reads TGTGCCAGCAGCCTAGCTACTGCCCTTGAGCAGTTCTTC. As protein: CASSLATALEQFF.

CDR3 coding DNA: TGTGCCAGCTCACCATTGGCGCGGGAGAGGAGTTCTCGGGCTACGCAGTATTTT. Amino acid sequence: CASSPLARERSSRATQYF. The rearrangement links TRBV18 to TRBJ2-3; 7 bases are shared with TRBD2. CDR1 is KGHSH, CDR2 LQKENI, per germline. The CDR3 spans 18 residues. V lost 2 bases to trimming and J lost 8 bases; unmatched junction nucleotides: 19.

The rearrangement uses TRBV20-1 and TRBJ2-5; D uncertain. The CDR3 covers 15 residues. Trimming stripped 0 bases from V and 1 base from J, with 12 bases between. Germline V gives CDR1 DFQATT, CDR2 SNEGSKA (reference sequence). CDR3 protein: CSARDLSVLQETQYF. In nucleotides, the CDR3 is TGCAGTGCTAGAGATTTATCAGTCCTCCAAGAGACCCAGTACTTC.

The chain combines TRBV28 with TRBJ2-3; either TRBD1 or TRBD2 may supply D (5 bases each). The CDR3 totals 15 residues. V gave up 3 bases and J gave up 7 bases, with 17 bases separating them. Germline CDR1 and CDR2: MDHEN and SYDVKM. CDR3 nucleotides: TGTGCCAGCAGTTTCGGGGCAGCCCCTAAGAATACGCAGTATTTT. Translation: CASSFGAAPKNTQYF.

This clonotype showed up just a few times. The rearrangement links TRBV7-8 to TRBJ1-5; D call uncertain. Germline CDR1 and CDR2: SGHVS and FQNEAQ. The CDR3 length is 14 residues. With 3 bases removed from V and 0 bases from J, the gap between germline ends came to 6 bases. DNA of the CDR3: TGTGCCAGCAGCTTCCTGGGTAGCAATCAGCCCCAGCATTTT. It encodes CASSFLGSNQPQHF.